This section outlines one T cell receptor (beta chain) sequence together with its context. The sample is drawn from a study of blood T cell repertoires in COVID-19. Background on the study: Acute and convalescent COVID-19 samples came from the United States, Italy and Spain.

V lost 0 bases to trimming and J lost 5 bases, with 11 bases between them. The germline V gene has CDR1 SGDLS and CDR2 YYNGEE. CDR3 length: 15 residues. Produced via immunoSEQ multiplex PCR; TCRdb's table is partial and in-frame only. Of about 160,000 clones listed, 70% to 90% are singletons. The chain combines TRBV9 with TRBJ1-4; D unresolved. The sequenced sample was peripheral blood. The receptor comes from a man aged 40-55 years with acute or convalescent COVID-19. CDR3 sequence (DNA): TGTGCCAGCAGCGTAGGGGGAGTCTGGAATGAAAAACTGTTTTTT. Amino acid sequence: CASSVGGVWNEKLFF.